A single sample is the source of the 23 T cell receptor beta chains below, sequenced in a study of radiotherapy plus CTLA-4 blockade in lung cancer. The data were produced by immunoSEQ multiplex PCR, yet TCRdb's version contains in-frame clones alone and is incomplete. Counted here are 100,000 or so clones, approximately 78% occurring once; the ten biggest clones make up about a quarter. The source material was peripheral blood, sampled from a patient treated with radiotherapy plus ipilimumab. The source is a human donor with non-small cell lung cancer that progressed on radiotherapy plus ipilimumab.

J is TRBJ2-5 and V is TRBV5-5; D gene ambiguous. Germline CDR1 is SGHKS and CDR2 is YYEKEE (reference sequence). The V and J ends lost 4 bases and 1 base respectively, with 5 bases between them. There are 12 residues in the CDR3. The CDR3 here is CASSPPQETQYF. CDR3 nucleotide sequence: TGTGCCAGCAGCCCGCCCCAAGAGACCCAGTACTTC. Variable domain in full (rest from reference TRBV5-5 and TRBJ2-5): DAGVTQSPTHLIKTRGQQVTLRCSPISGHKSVSWYQQVLGQGPQFIFQYYEKEERGRGNFPDRFSARQFPNYSSELNVNALLLGDSALYLCASSPPQETQYFGPGTRLLVL.

The CDR3 loop is CASSQNGGTYEQYF. DNA of the CDR3: TGCGCCAGCAGCCAGAACGGGGGCACCTACGAGCAGTACTTC. The chain joins TRBV4-1 to TRBJ2-7; D assignment may be TRBD1 or TRBD2 (6 bases each). The CDR3 totals 14 residues. Trimming took 3 bases from V and 2 from J, leaving 11 bases between them. From germline, CDR1 is MGHRA and CDR2 YSYEKL.

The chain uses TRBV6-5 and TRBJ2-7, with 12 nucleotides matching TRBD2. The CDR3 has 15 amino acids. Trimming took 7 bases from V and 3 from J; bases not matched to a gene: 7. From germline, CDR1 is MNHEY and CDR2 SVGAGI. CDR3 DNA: TGTGCCAGCACAGACCGGACTAGCGGGATCTACGAGCAGTACTTC. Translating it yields CASTDRTSGIYEQYF.

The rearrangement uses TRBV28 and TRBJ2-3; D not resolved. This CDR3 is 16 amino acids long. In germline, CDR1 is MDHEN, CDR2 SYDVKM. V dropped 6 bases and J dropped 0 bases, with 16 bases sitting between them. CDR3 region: CASSPPPGSSTDTQYF. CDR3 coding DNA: TGTGCCAGCAGCCCTCCCCCCGGATCTAGCACAGATACGCAGTATTTT.

The CDR3 DNA reads TGTGCCAGCAGTGAAATAGATTCCCTCAAGGGGTACGTC. Translation gives CASSEIDSLKGYV. The V gene is TRBV6-1, the J gene TRBJ2-7; D gene uncertain. The V gene's germline CDR1 is MNHNS and CDR2 SASEGT. V was shortened by 2 bases and J by 12 bases, with 17 bases between the two germline ends. CDR3 length equals 13 residues.

The CDR3 here is CASSSPLNTEAFF. The CDR3 nucleotides are TGTGCCAGCAGCTCGCCCCTGAACACTGAAGCTTTCTTT. The rearrangement uses TRBV11-2 and TRBJ1-1; unclear D gene. The CDR3 contains 13 residues. Trimming pared 4 bases from V and 0 bases from J, leaving 6 bases between. The germline CDR1 and CDR2 sequences are SGHAT and FQNNGV.

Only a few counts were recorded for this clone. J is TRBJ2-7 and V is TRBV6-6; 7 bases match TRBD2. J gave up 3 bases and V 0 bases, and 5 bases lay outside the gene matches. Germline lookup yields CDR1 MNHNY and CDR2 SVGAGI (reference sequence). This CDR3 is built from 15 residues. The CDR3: CASSYSLADNYEQYV. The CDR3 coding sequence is TGTGCCAGCAGTTACTCCCTAGCGGATAACTACGAGCAGTACGTC.

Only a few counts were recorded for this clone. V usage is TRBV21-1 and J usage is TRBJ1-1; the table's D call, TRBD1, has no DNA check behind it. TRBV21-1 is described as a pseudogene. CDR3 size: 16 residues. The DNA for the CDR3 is TGTGCCAGCAGCAAAGAGGGGACACTCATGAACACTGAAGCTTTCTTT. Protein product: CASSKEGTLMNTEAFF.

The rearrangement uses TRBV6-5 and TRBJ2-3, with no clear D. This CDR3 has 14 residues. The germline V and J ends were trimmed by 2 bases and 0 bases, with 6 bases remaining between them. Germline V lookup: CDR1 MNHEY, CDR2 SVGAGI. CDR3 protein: CASSYGKSTDTQYF. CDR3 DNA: TGTGCCAGCAGTTACGGCAAGAGCACAGATACGCAGTATTTT.

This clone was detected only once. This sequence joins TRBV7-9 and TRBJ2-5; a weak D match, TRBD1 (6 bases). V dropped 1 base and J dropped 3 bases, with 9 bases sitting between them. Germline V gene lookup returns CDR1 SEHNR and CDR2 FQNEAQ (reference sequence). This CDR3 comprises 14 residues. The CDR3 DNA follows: TGTGCCAGCAGCTTAGAAGCAGGGGAAGAGACCCAGTACTTC. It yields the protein CASSLEAGEETQYF.

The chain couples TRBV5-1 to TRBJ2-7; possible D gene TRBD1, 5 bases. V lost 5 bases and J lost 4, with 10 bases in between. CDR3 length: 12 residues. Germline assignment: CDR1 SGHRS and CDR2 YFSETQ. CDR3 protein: CASRDTFYEQYF. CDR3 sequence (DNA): TGCGCCAGCAGGGACACTTTTTACGAGCAGTACTTC.

The chain's CDR3 is CASSEDSRGSVYGYTF. The CDR3 DNA is TGTGCCAGCAGTGAAGATTCACGGGGGTCCGTCTATGGCTACACCTTC. The V gene is TRBV6-1, the J gene TRBJ1-2, with D possibly TRBD1 on 5 matching bases. The germline CDR1 and CDR2 sequences are MNHNS and SASEGT. The CDR3 loop spans 16 amino acids. V was shortened by 1 base and J by 4 bases, with 16 bases between the two germline ends.

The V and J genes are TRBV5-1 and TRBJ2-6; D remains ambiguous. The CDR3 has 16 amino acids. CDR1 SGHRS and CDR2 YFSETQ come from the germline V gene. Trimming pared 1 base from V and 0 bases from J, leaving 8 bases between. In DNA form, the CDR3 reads TGCGCCAGCAGCTTGCAAGTGAACTCTGGGGCCAACGTCCTGACTTTC. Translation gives CASSLQVNSGANVLTF.

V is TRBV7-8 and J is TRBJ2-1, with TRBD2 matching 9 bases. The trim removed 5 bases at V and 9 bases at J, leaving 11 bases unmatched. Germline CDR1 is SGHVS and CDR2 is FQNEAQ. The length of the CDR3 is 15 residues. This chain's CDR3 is CASSPGSGSGGEQFF. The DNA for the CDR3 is TGTGCCAGCAGCCCGGGTAGCGGGAGCGGCGGTGAGCAGTTCTTC.

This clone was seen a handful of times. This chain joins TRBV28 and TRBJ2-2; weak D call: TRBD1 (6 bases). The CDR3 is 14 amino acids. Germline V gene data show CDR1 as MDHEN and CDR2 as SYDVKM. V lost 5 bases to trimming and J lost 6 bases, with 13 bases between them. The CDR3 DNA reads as TGTGCCAGCAGTCGACCCACAGGGCCCGGGGAGCTGTTTTTT. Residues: CASSRPTGPGELFF. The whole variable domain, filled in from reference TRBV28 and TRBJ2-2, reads DVKVTQSSRYLVKRTGEKVFLECVQDMDHENMFWYRQDPGLGLRLIYFSYDVKMKEKGDIPEGYSVSREKKERFSLILESASTNQTSMYLCASSRPTGPGELFFGEGSRLTVL.

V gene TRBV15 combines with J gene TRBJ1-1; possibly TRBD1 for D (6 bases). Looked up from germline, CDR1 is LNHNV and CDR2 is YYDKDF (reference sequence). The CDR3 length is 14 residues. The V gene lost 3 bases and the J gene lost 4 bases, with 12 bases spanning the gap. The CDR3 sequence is CATSSVRGGTEAFF. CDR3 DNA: TGTGCCACCAGCAGCGTCAGGGGCGGCACTGAAGCTTTCTTT. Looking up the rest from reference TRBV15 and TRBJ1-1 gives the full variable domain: DAMVIQNPRYQVTQFGKPVTLSCSQTLNHNVMYWYQQKSSQAPKLLFHYYDKDFNNEADTPDNFQSRRPNTSFCFLDIRSPGLGDTAMYLCATSSVRGGTEAFFGQGTRLTVV.

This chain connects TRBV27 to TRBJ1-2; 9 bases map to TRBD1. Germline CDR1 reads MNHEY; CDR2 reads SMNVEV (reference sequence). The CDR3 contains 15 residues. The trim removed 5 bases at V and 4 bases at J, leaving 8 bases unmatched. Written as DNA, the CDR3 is TGTGCCAGCAGTCAGGGGGGACAGGGAATCTATGGCTACACCTTC. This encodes CASSQGGQGIYGYTF.

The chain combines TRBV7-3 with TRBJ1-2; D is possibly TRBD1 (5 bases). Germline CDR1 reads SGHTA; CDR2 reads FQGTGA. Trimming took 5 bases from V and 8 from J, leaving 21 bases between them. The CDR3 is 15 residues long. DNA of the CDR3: TGTGCCAGCAGCCGGGACGGGATCAGTCACCAGGGCTACACCTTC. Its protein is CASSRDGISHQGYTF.

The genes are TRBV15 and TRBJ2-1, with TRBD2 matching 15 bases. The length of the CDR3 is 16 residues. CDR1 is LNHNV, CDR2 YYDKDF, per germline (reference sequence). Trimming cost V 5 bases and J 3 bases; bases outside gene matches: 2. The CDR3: CATSGTSGRFYNEQFF. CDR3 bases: TGTGCCACCAGCGGGACTAGCGGGAGGTTCTACAATGAGCAGTTCTTC.

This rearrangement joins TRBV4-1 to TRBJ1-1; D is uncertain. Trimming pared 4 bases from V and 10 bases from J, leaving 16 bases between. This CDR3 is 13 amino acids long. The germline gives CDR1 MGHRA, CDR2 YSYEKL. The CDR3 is CASSRPDRFGAFF. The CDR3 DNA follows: TGCGCCAGCAGCCGTCCGGACCGCTTCGGAGCTTTCTTT.

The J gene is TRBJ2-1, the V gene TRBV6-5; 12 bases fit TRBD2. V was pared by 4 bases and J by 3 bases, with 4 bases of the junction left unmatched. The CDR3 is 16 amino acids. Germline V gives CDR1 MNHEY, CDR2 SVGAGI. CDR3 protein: CASSSLAGGLYNEQFF. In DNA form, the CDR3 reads TGTGCCAGCAGTTCCCTAGCGGGAGGGCTCTACAATGAGCAGTTCTTC.

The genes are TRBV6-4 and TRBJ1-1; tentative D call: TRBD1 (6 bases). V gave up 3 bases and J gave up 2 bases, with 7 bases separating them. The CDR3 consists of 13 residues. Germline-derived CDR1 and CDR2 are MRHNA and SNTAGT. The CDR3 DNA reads TGTGCCAGCAGTGAGGGGGCTAACACTGAAGCTTTCTTT. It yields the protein CASSEGANTEAFF.

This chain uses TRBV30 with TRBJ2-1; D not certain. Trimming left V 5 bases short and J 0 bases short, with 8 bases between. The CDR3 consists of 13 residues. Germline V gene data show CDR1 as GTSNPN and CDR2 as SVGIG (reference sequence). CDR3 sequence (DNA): TGTGCCTGGTCTTATATCTCCTACAATGAGCAGTTCTTC. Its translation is CAWSYISYNEQFF.